The 10 T cell receptor beta chains reported below all come from one sample, sequenced in a study of cytomegalovirus exposure and HLA in healthy donors. Sequencing was performed with immunoSEQ multiplex PCR; in TCRdb, only in-frame clones are kept and a portion is missing. This table holds about 56,000 clones, approximately 93% found once. The material sequenced was PBMCs. The receptors shown here come from a young woman in good health and CMV-seropositive.

This chain uses TRBV6-1 with TRBJ1-1, with D perhaps matching TRBD1 (6 bases). Looked up from germline, CDR1 is MNHNS and CDR2 is SASEGT. The CDR3 is 15 residues long. V lost 4 bases and J lost 6, with 18 bases in between. The CDR3 DNA is TGTGCCAGCAGTGCCCAGGGGCCCGTAGGGGCTGAAGCTTTCTTT. It codes for CASSAQGPVGAEAFF.

V gene TRBV5-1 combines with J gene TRBJ2-5, with 7 nucleotides matching TRBD1. V lost 1 base, J lost 4 bases, and 13 bases stayed unmatched. This CDR3 has 17 residues. Germline V CDR1 and CDR2: SGHRS, YFSETQ. DNA of the CDR3: TGCGCCAGCAGCTTGCTCCCCACAGGGGATTTGGGAGAGACCCAGTACTTC. This codes for CASSLLPTGDLGETQYF.

The chain employs TRBV2 and TRBJ1-1; 8 nucleotides agree with TRBD1. The CDR3 contains 14 residues. V lost 6 bases, J lost 4 bases, and 7 bases stayed unmatched. Germline V lookup: CDR1 SNHLY, CDR2 FYNNEI. The CDR3 DNA is TGTGCCAGCAGCGCGACAGGGGAGGCCACTGAAGCTTTCTTT. Protein: CASSATGEATEAFF.

The chain combines TRBV11-2 with TRBJ1-3, with D tentatively TRBD1 (6 bases). The V gene's germline CDR1 is SGHAT and CDR2 FQNNGV. The CDR3 covers 19 residues. V lost 0 bases to trimming and J lost 0 bases, with 18 bases between them. CDR3 nucleotide sequence: TGTGCCAGCAGCTTAGAAGCCGGGACAAGGGACCGCTCTGGAAACACCATATATTTT. Its protein is CASSLEAGTRDRSGNTIYF.

The V gene is TRBV9, the J gene TRBJ1-6; no reliable D call. CDR1 is SGDLS and CDR2 is YYNGEE in the germline V gene. The CDR3 is 15 amino acids. The V and J ends lost 3 bases and 0 bases respectively, with 7 bases between them. DNA for the CDR3: TGTGCCAGCAGCGGACGGGGCTCCTATAATTCACCCCTCCACTTT. It specifies CASSGRGSYNSPLHF.

This sequence joins TRBV6-5 and TRBJ2-2, with D tentatively TRBD1 (5 bases). V was trimmed by 4 bases and J by 1 base, leaving 10 bases between them. Germline V lookup: CDR1 MNHEY, CDR2 SVGAGI. The CDR3 consists of 15 residues. The CDR3 coding sequence is TGTGCCAGCAGTTTATATACAGGGAACACCGGGGAGCTGTTTTTT. Protein: CASSLYTGNTGELFF.

This sequence joins TRBV19 and TRBJ1-1, with D unclear. Germline V CDR1 and CDR2: LNHDA, SQIVND (reference sequence). The CDR3 covers 15 residues. Trimming took 1 base from V and 1 from J, leaving 10 bases between them. The CDR3 loop is CASSIGYRENTEAFF. In DNA, the CDR3 is TGTGCCAGTAGTATAGGGTACCGGGAGAACACTGAAGCTTTCTTT.

The chain is built from TRBV14 and TRBJ1-6, with D possibly matching TRBD1 (6 bases). V was shortened by 3 bases and J by 0 bases, with 12 bases between the two germline ends. In germline, CDR1 is SGHDN, CDR2 FVKESK. The CDR3 contains 17 residues. CDR3 DNA: TGTGCCAGCAGCCACACGGGCAGGGGCTCCTATAATTCACCCCTCCACTTT. Protein sequence: CASSHTGRGSYNSPLHF.

In this sample, this clone turned up a few times. CDR3 coding DNA: TGTGCCAGTAGTATAGATGGGGCCTCTAACTATGGCTACACCTTC. Its translation is CASSIDGASNYGYTF. This sequence joins TRBV19 and TRBJ1-2, with a weak D call TRBD1 (5 bases). V was pared by 0 bases and J by 0 bases, with 8 bases between. The CDR3 length is 15 residues. The germline CDR1 and CDR2 sequences are LNHDA and SQIVND (reference sequence).

This clone was counted a single time. The chain uses TRBV25-1 and TRBJ1-1; 9 nucleotides match TRBD1. The V gene end was trimmed by 6 bases and the J gene end by 4 bases; junction bases not matched to a gene: 9. CDR1 and CDR2 from the germline V gene are MGHDK and SYGVNS. The length of the CDR3 is 15 residues. CDR3 in amino acids: CASSTTGGGSTEAFF. As DNA, the CDR3 is TGTGCCAGCAGCACCACAGGGGGCGGTAGCACTGAAGCTTTCTTT.